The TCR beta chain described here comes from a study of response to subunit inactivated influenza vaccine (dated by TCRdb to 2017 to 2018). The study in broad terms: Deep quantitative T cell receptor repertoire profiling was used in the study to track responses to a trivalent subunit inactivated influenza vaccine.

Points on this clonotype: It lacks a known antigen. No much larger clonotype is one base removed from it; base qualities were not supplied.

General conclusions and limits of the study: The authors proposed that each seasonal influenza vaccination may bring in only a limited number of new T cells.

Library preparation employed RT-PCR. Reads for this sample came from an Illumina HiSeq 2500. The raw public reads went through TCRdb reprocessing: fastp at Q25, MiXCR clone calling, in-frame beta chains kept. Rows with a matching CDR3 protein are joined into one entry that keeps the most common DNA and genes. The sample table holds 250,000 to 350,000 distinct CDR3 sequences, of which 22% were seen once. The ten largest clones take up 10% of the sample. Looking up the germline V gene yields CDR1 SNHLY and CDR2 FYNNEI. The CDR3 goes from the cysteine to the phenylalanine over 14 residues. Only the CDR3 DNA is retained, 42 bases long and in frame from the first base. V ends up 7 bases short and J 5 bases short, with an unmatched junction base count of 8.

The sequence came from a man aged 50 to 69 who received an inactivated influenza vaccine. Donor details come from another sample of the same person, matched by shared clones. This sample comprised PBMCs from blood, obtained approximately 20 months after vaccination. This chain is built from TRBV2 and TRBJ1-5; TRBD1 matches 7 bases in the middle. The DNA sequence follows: TGTGCCAGCAAGGGGGCCTTTTTGGATCAGCCCCAGCATTTT. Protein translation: CASKGAFLDQPQHF. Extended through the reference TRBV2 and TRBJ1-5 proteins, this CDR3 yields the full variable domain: EPEVTQTPSHQVTQMGQEVILRCVPISNHLYFYWYRQILGQKVEFLVSFYNNEISEKSEIFDDQFSVERPDGSNFTLKIRSTKLEDSAMYFCASKGAFLDQPQHFGDGTRLSIL.